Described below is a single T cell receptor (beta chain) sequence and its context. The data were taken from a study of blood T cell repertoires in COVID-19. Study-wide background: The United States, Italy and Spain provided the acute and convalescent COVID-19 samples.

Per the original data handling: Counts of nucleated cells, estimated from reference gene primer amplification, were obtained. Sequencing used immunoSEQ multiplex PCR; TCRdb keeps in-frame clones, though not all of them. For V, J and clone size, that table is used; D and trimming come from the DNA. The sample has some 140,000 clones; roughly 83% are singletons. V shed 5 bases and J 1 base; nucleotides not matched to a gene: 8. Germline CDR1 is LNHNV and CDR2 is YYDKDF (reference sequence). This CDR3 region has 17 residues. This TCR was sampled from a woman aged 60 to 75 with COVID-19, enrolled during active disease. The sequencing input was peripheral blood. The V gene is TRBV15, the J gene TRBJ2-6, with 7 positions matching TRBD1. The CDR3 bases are TGTGCCACCAGCTCCGGGACAGAGGTTTCTGGGGCCAACGTCCTGACTTTC. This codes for CATSSGTEVSGANVLTF. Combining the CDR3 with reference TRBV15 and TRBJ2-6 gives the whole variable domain DAMVIQNPRYQVTQFGKPVTLSCSQTLNHNVMYWYQQKSSQAPKLLFHYYDKDFNNEADTPDNFQSRRPNTSFCFLDIRSPGLGDTAMYLCATSSGTEVSGANVLTFGAGSRLTVL.